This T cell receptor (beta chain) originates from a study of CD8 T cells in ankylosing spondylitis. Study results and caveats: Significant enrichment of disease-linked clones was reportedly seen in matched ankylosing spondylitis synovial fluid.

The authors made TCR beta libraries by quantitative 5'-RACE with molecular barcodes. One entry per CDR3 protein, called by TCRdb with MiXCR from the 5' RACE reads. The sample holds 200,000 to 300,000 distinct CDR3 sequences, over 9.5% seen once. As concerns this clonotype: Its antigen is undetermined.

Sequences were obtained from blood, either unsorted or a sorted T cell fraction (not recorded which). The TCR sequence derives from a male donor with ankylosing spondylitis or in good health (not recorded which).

CDR3 loop: CASTSRLAGADTGELFF. For the CDR3, the DNA is TGTGCCAGCACCTCCCGACTAGCGGGGGCCGACACCGGGGAGCTGTTTTTT. The chain uses TRBV7-2 and TRBJ2-2; TRBD2 agrees at 12 bases. The trim removed 7 bases at V and 3 bases at J, leaving 9 bases unmatched. The CDR3 covers 17 residues. Germline-derived CDR1 and CDR2 are SGHTA and FQGNSA.